The rows below give T cell receptor beta chains drawn from one sample of a study of Graves' ophthalmopathy and Graves' hyperthyroidism. TCRdb passed the multiplex PCR reads through MiXCR, listing each CDR3 protein once. The table records about 380,000 distinct CDR3 sequences, about 16% of them present only once. Sequencing was done on a sample of peripheral blood. All receptors derive from a woman aged 18 to 35 with stable Graves' hyperthyroidism. The CDR3 runs from the conserved cysteine through the conserved F or W. Fields, in order: D gene, CDR3 length, J gene, V gene, clone size, CDR3 DNA, CDR3 protein. A D gene is named only where the DNA matches it firmly. A row's size may be missing; if present it is once, few, many or a size class.

D: -
length: 14
J: TRBJ1-5
V: TRBV5-5
size: many
DNA: TGTGCCAGCAGCTTGTTTCATAGCAATCAGCCCCAGCATTTT
CDR3: CASSLFHSNQPQHF

D: -
length: 13
J: TRBJ2-5
V: TRBV6-1
size: many
DNA: TGTGCCAGCAGTGATGGGCAGGGTAAGACCCAGTACTTC
CDR3: CASSDGQGKTQYF

D: -
length: 15
J: TRBJ2-7
V: TRBV12-3/TRBV12-4
size: -
DNA: TGTGCCAGCAGTTTAGGGGGGGGCGAGGGATACGAGCAGTACTTC
CDR3: CASSLGGGEGYEQYF

D: -
length: 14
J: TRBJ1-1
V: TRBV6-2/TRBV6-3
size: many
DNA: TGTGCCAGCATACGTGGGCAGGCGGACACTGAAGCTTTCTTT
CDR3: CASIRGQADTEAFF

D: -
length: 13
J: TRBJ2-5
V: TRBV7-2
size: many
DNA: TGTGCCAGCAGCGCAGTATACGAAGAGACCCAGTACTTC
CDR3: CASSAVYEETQYF

D: TRBD1
length: 14
J: TRBJ1-5
V: TRBV19
size: many
DNA: TGTGCCAGTAGCCCACAGGGGAGGCATCAGCCCCAGCATTTT
CDR3: CASSPQGRHQPQHF

D: TRBD1
length: 14
J: TRBJ2-5
V: TRBV29-1
size: many
DNA: TGCAGCGTTGAAGAAGGGGACAGAGGAGAGACCCAGTACTTC
CDR3: CSVEEGDRGETQYF

D: -
length: 15
J: TRBJ1-5
V: TRBV27
size: -
DNA: TGTGCCAGCAGTTTATCGGGCTATAGCAATCAGCCCCAGCATTTT
CDR3: CASSLSGYSNQPQHF

D: -
length: 13
J: TRBJ2-5
V: TRBV12-3/TRBV12-4
size: many
DNA: TGTGCCAGCAGAGTCCGGGACAAGGAGACCCAGTACTTC
CDR3: CASRVRDKETQYF

D: -
length: 15
J: TRBJ2-5
V: TRBV2
size: many
DNA: TGTGCCAGCAGTGAGGCCAGGCGGAACCAAGAGACCCAGTACTTC
CDR3: CASSEARRNQETQYF

D: -
length: 15
J: TRBJ2-2
V: TRBV11-2
size: many
DNA: TGTGCCAGCAGCTTAGTCTCTGTTAACACCGGGGAGCTGTTTTTT
CDR3: CASSLVSVNTGELFF

D: TRBD1
length: 15
J: TRBJ2-7
V: TRBV6-1
size: -
DNA: TGTGCCAGCAGTCGGGACAGATCCACCTCCTACGAGCAGTACTTC
CDR3: CASSRDRSTSYEQYF

D: TRBD1
length: 16
J: TRBJ2-7
V: TRBV27
size: many
DNA: TGTGCCAGCAGTTTATCGGACAGGGGGCTTTGGTACGAGCAGTACTTC
CDR3: CASSLSDRGLWYEQYF

D: -
length: 16
J: TRBJ1-3
V: TRBV12-3/TRBV12-4
size: many
DNA: TGTGCCAGCAGTTTAAAGGAGGGCTTGGAAGGAAACACCATATATTTT
CDR3: CASSLKEGLEGNTIYF

D: TRBD1
length: 15
J: TRBJ1-2
V: TRBV27
size: few
DNA: TGTGCCAGCAGTTTTTTCGGGACAGGGGGGTATGGCTACACCTTC
CDR3: CASSFFGTGGYGYTF

D: -
length: 15
J: TRBJ2-4
V: TRBV6-1
size: many
DNA: TGTGCCAGCAGTGATTGGGGGGCGGCCAAAAACATTCAGTACTTC
CDR3: CASSDWGAAKNIQYF

D: -
length: 15
J: TRBJ1-6
V: TRBV2
size: many
DNA: TGTGCCAGCACTTTTCGGGCCGATCGCAATTCACCCCTCCACTTT
CDR3: CASTFRADRNSPLHF